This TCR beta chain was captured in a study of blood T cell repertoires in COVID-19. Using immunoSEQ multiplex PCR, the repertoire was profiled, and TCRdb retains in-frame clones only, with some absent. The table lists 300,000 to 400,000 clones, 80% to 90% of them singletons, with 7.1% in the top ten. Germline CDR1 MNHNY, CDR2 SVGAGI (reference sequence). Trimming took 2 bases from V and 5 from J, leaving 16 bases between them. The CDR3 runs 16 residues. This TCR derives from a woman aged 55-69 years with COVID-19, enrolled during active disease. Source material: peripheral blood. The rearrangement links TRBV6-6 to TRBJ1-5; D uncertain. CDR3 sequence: CASSYQSGPGDQPQHF. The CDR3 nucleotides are TGTGCCAGCAGTTACCAGAGCGGCCCTGGCGATCAGCCCCAGCATTTT.